Following are 32 T cell receptor beta chains from one sample sequenced in a study of T cell responses to AZD1222 COVID-19 vaccine. The table came from immunoSEQ multiplex PCR; TCRdb's copy has only in-frame clones and leaves some out. The sample lists more than 85,000 clones; approximately 89% were seen once. The source material was peripheral blood, sampled on day 0 of AZD1222 vaccination. Receptors originate from an adult in good health.

The chain carries TRBV5-1 and TRBJ1-6; the D is unclear. This CDR3 spans 14 amino acids. CDR1 is SGHRS, CDR2 YFSETQ, per germline. With 0 bases removed from V and 8 bases from J, the gap between germline ends came to 9 bases. CDR3 in amino acids: CASSLEAVDSPLHF. The CDR3 DNA reads as TGCGCCAGCAGCTTGGAGGCCGTGGATTCACCCCTCCACTTT.

This rearrangement joins TRBV20-1 to TRBJ2-3; D is undetermined. CDR3 length: 11 residues. Germline V gene sequence: CDR1 DFQATT, CDR2 SNEGSKA (reference sequence). Trimming removed 6 bases at V and 5 bases at J, with 9 bases between. This CDR3 is CSANWVDTQYF. Written as DNA, the CDR3 is TGCAGTGCGAATTGGGTAGATACGCAGTATTTT.

The chain carries TRBV18 and TRBJ1-5; tentative D call: TRBD1 (6 bases). The length of the CDR3 is 16 residues. CDR1 and CDR2 (germline): KGHSH, LQKENI. V was cut by 2 bases and J by 0 bases, with 11 bases left in between. The CDR3 spells CASSPLGGFSNQPQHF. The CDR3 DNA follows: TGTGCCAGCTCACCATTGGGGGGCTTTAGCAATCAGCCCCAGCATTTT.

The chain combines TRBV3-1 (or the pseudogene TRBV3-2) with TRBJ1-2, with a possible D match to TRBD1 (5 bases). CDR1 and CDR2 (germline): LGHDT, YNNKEL (reference sequence). The V end was cut by 3 bases, the J end by 6 bases, with 14 bases between. This CDR3 has 14 amino acids. The CDR3: CASSQGESVNGYTF. The CDR3 nucleotides are TGTGCCAGCAGCCAGGGGGAGTCGGTAAATGGCTACACCTTC.

The chain employs TRBV7-3 and TRBJ2-1, with D possibly matching TRBD1 (5 bases). The ends were cut back, 0 bases at V and 6 bases at J, with 9 bases in the middle. Germline V lookup: CDR1 SGHTA, CDR2 FQGTGA. The CDR3 extends over 14 amino acids. As DNA, the CDR3 is TGTGCCAGCAGCTTAACGTCCCAGGGCAATGAGCAGTTCTTC. Translation: CASSLTSQGNEQFF.

This chain uses TRBV6-6 with TRBJ2-1; the D gene is possibly TRBD2 (6 bases). Germline CDR1 is MNHNY and CDR2 is SVGAGI (reference sequence). Trimming took off 6 bases at V and 8 bases at J, with 20 bases between the two ends. The length of the CDR3 is 15 residues. The CDR3 loop reads CASRPPGLTRHEQFF. In DNA form, the CDR3 reads TGTGCCAGCAGGCCCCCGGGACTTACCCGCCATGAGCAGTTCTTC.

The rearrangement uses TRBV12-3 or TRBV12-4 and TRBJ1-4; no clear D. V dropped 4 bases and J dropped 7 bases, with 7 bases sitting between them. This CDR3 region has 12 residues. The CDR3 loop reads CASSYIAEKLFF. The CDR3 DNA reads as TGTGCCAGCAGTTACATAGCTGAAAAACTGTTTTTT.

The gene calls are TRBV7-2 and TRBJ1-6; D not resolved. Germline V gene data show CDR1 as SGHTA and CDR2 as FQGNSA. V was cut by 2 bases and J by 14 bases, with 13 bases left in between. The CDR3 totals 13 residues. This CDR3 reads CASSLQTVSALHF. In nucleotides, the CDR3 is TGTGCCAGCAGCTTACAGACTGTTTCTGCCCTCCACTTT.

The J gene is TRBJ2-6, the V gene TRBV4-2; D is undetermined. The V gene's germline CDR1 is LGHNA and CDR2 YNFKEQ. Trimming pared 1 base from V and 0 bases from J, leaving 7 bases between. The CDR3 covers 16 residues. The CDR3, as DNA: TGTGCCAGCAGCCAAGTCACGAGCTCTGGGGCCAACGTCCTGACTTTC. Its translation is CASSQVTSSGANVLTF.

The chain carries TRBV9 and TRBJ1-1, with no clear D. Germline CDR1 SGDLS, CDR2 YYNGEE. V was cut by 1 base and J by 2 bases, with 6 bases left in between. The CDR3 extends over 13 amino acids. The chain's CDR3 is CASSVQVNTEAFF. Written as DNA, the CDR3 is TGTGCCAGCAGCGTACAGGTAAACACTGAAGCTTTCTTT. Based on the CDR3 plus reference TRBV9 and TRBJ1-1, the full variable domain is DSGVTQTPKHLITATGQRVTLRCSPRSGDLSVYWYQQSLDQGLQFLIQYYNGEERAKGNILERFSAQQFPDLHSELNLSSLELGDSALYFCASSVQVNTEAFFGQGTRLTVV.

This clone appeared a few times. CDR3 residues: CASSLVGYEQYF. CDR3 in DNA: TGCGCCAGCAGCTTGGTGGGTTACGAGCAGTACTTC. The V and J genes are TRBV5-1 and TRBJ2-7; D ambiguous. V was shortened by 0 bases and J by 4 bases, with 5 bases between the two germline ends. CDR3 length: 12 amino acids. The germline V gene has CDR1 SGHRS and CDR2 YFSETQ.

The chain combines TRBV28 with TRBJ1-2; D remains ambiguous. Germline V CDR1 and CDR2: MDHEN, SYDVKM. Trimming took off 4 bases at V and 2 bases at J, with 14 bases between the two ends. CDR3 length: 15 residues. The CDR3 loop reads CASSSPLNWNYGYTF. CDR3 coding DNA: TGTGCCAGCAGTTCGCCTCTGAACTGGAACTATGGCTACACCTTC.

The chain links TRBV28 to TRBJ2-7; D not certain. CDR3 length: 15 residues. From germline, CDR1 is MDHEN and CDR2 SYDVKM. Trimming took 2 bases from V and 0 from J, leaving 11 bases between them. The CDR3 bases are TGTGCCAGCAGTTTAAATTGGCCGAGCTCCTACGAGCAGTACTTC. This codes for CASSLNWPSSYEQYF.

J is TRBJ2-3 and V is TRBV25-1; the match to TRBD1 covers 9 bases. There are 16 residues in the CDR3. Trimming at V came to 4 bases and at J to 5 bases, leaving 10 bases not matched to a gene. Germline V gives CDR1 MGHDK, CDR2 SYGVNS. The CDR3 sequence: CASSGTLGTGRDTQYF. In DNA form, the CDR3 reads TGTGCCAGCAGTGGAACACTAGGGACAGGGAGAGATACGCAGTATTTT.

This chain joins TRBV10-3 and TRBJ2-2; 9 bases line up with TRBD2. The CDR3 totals 15 residues. V gave up 6 bases and J gave up 4 bases; unmatched junction bases: 6. Germline V lookup: CDR1 ENHRY, CDR2 SYGVKD. The CDR3 loop is CAISRLAEPTGELFF. The CDR3 nucleotides are TGTGCCATCAGCCGACTAGCGGAGCCCACCGGGGAGCTGTTTTTT.

The CDR3 DNA sequence: TGTGCCAGCAGTCCCGGACTAGCGGGAGGGGGGAAGAACTACGAGCAGTACTTC. It specifies CASSPGLAGGGKNYEQYF. The chain carries TRBV6-6 and TRBJ2-7; TRBD2 aligns across 15 bases. Germline-derived CDR1 and CDR2 are MNHNY and SVGAGI (reference sequence). V was pared by 5 bases and J by 3 bases, with 11 bases of the junction left unmatched. The CDR3 extends over 18 amino acids.

The chain couples TRBV19 to TRBJ2-2; 12 bases map to TRBD2. In germline, CDR1 is LNHDA, CDR2 SQIVND (reference sequence). This CDR3 contains 17 residues. V dropped 3 bases and J dropped 6; count of bases not matched to a gene: 8. The DNA for the CDR3 is TGTGCCAGTAGTATTCGACTAGCGGGAGAATTCTCCGGGGAGCTGTTTTTT. Protein sequence: CASSIRLAGEFSGELFF.

V and J are TRBV18 and TRBJ2-7; 9 bases fit TRBD1. V shed 5 bases, J shed 6 bases, and the junction held 8 bases outside the gene matches. Germline V CDR1 and CDR2: KGHSH, LQKENI. The CDR3 consists of 14 residues. Here the CDR3 reads CASSGGTGFSEQYF. Written as DNA, the CDR3 is TGTGCCAGCTCAGGTGGGACAGGGTTTTCCGAGCAGTACTTC.

Only one count was recorded for this clone. The J gene is TRBJ2-2, the V gene TRBV18, with D hard to call. V was shortened by 6 bases and J by 1 base, with 6 bases between the two germline ends. Germline lookup yields CDR1 KGHSH and CDR2 LQKENI. The CDR3 sequence is 13 residues long. CDR3 residues: CASSPGNTGELFF. The DNA for the CDR3 is TGTGCCAGCTCTCCAGGGAACACCGGGGAGCTGTTTTTT.

The chain carries TRBV5-4 and TRBJ2-2; TRBD1 aligns across 9 bases. Germline V gives CDR1 SGHNT, CDR2 YYREEE (reference sequence). The V segment lost 7 bases and the J segment 4 bases; nucleotides outside the gene matches: 8. The CDR3 is 15 amino acids. The CDR3 region has the DNA TGTGCCAGCGCCACAGGGGGCGACTCCACCGGGGAGCTGTTTTTT. This translates into CASATGGDSTGELFF.

This rearrangement joins TRBV2 to TRBJ1-5; D remains ambiguous. Germline V CDR1 and CDR2: SNHLY, FYNNEI. Trimming left V 5 bases short and J 5 bases short, with 10 bases between. The CDR3 covers 13 residues. As DNA, the CDR3 is TGTGCCAGCAGTCCGATGGTGGATCAGCCCCAGCATTTT. Encoded protein: CASSPMVDQPQHF. The variable domain in full, with the rest retrieved from reference TRBV2 and TRBJ1-5, is EPEVTQTPSHQVTQMGQEVILRCVPISNHLYFYWYRQILGQKVEFLVSFYNNEISEKSEIFDDQFSVERPDGSNFTLKIRSTKLEDSAMYFCASSPMVDQPQHFGDGTRLSIL.

V usage is TRBV10-3 and J usage is TRBJ1-4, with D tentatively TRBD1 (5 bases). The V end was cut by 0 bases, the J end by 5 bases, with 10 bases between. The CDR3 has 15 residues. Germline V gives CDR1 ENHRY, CDR2 SYGVKD. The DNA for the CDR3 is TGTGCCATCAGTGAGTCCGGGGGGAGAAATGAAAAACTGTTTTTT. This translates into CAISESGGRNEKLFF.

Only one count was recorded for this clone. The gene calls are TRBV5-1 and TRBJ2-6, with 9 positions matching TRBD2. CDR3 length equals 15 residues. The J segment lost 3 bases and the V segment lost 4 bases, leaving 2 bases of the junction unmatched. Germline loops: CDR1 SGHRS, CDR2 YFSETQ. The CDR3 nucleotides read TGCGCCAGCAGCCCTAGCGGGATTGGGGCCAACGTCCTGACTTTC. Protein product: CASSPSGIGANVLTF. The full variable domain, with the rest looked up from reference TRBV5-1 and TRBJ2-6, is KAGVTQTPRYLIKTRGQQVTLSCSPISGHRSVSWYQQTPGQGLQFLFEYFSETQRNKGNFPGRFSGRQFSNSRSEMNVSTLELGDSALYLCASSPSGIGANVLTFGAGSRLTVL.

V usage is TRBV4-2 and J usage is TRBJ2-1, with D maybe TRBD2 (6 bases). The length of the CDR3 is 20 residues. Trimming cost V 0 bases and J 6 bases, with 27 bases left between them. CDR1 and CDR2 from the germline V gene are LGHNA and YNFKEQ. Here the CDR3 DNA reads TGTGCCAGCAGCCAAGAGACCGTTTTCCGGAGGGCCGCTGCTATCAATGAGCAGTTCTTC. This codes for CASSQETVFRRAAAINEQFF.

The gene calls are TRBV7-9 and TRBJ2-3; D could derive from TRBD1 or TRBD2 (5 bases each). V lost 0 bases to trimming and J lost 0 bases, with 7 bases between them. The CDR3 extends over 15 amino acids. Germline values: CDR1 SEHNR, CDR2 FQNEAQ (reference sequence). DNA of the CDR3: TGTGCCAGCAGCTTAGCTTGGGACAGCACAGATACGCAGTATTTT. This translates into CASSLAWDSTDTQYF.

The J gene is TRBJ2-1, the V gene TRBV18, with 7 bases fitting TRBD2. This CDR3 contains 15 residues. The germline V gene has CDR1 KGHSH and CDR2 LQKENI. V lost 3 bases and J lost 2; bases outside the gene matches: 4. The CDR3 region is CASSPGGRAYNEQFF. CDR3 DNA sequence: TGTGCCAGCTCACCTGGCGGGAGAGCCTACAATGAGCAGTTCTTC.

This clone appeared once. The genes are TRBV11-3 and TRBJ1-6; 10 positions match TRBD1. With 4 bases clipped from V and 8 bases from J, the junction kept 2 bases outside the gene matches. CDR1 is SGHNT, CDR2 YENEEA, per germline. The CDR3 extends over 14 amino acids. CDR3 bases: TGTGCCAGCAGCTCAGGACAGGGGGATTCACCCCTCCACTTT. Translating it yields CASSSGQGDSPLHF.

The genes are TRBV3-1 (or the pseudogene TRBV3-2) and TRBJ2-5; TRBD1 aligns across 11 bases. The length of the CDR3 is 17 residues. The V gene's germline CDR1 is LGHDT and CDR2 YNNKEL (reference sequence). With 3 bases clipped from V and 4 bases from J, the junction kept 10 bases outside the gene matches. CDR3 nucleotides: TGTGCCAGCAGCCAGGCCCGGACAGGGGGCGTAGGAGAGACCCAGTACTTC. The encoded protein is CASSQARTGGVGETQYF.

This chain joins TRBV12-3 or TRBV12-4 and TRBJ2-6; D is unclear. CDR3 length: 13 residues. V was clipped by 3 bases and J by 2 bases, with 2 bases between them. The CDR3 protein is CASSFAGANVLTF. Written as DNA, the CDR3 is TGTGCCAGCAGTTTTGCTGGGGCCAACGTCCTGACTTTC.

The chain carries TRBV5-4 and TRBJ2-5; TRBD1 or TRBD2 may be the D gene (5 bases each). This CDR3 is built from 17 residues. The V end was cut by 0 bases, the J end by 0 bases, with 15 bases between. Germline V gene data show CDR1 as SGHNT and CDR2 as YYREEE (reference sequence). The CDR3 sequence is CASSLGDPGGYQETQYF. CDR3 sequence (DNA): TGTGCCAGCAGCTTGGGGGACCCCGGTGGGTACCAAGAGACCCAGTACTTC.

The chain links TRBV6-5 to TRBJ2-1; possible D gene TRBD2, 6 bases. The CDR3 contains 15 residues. The V and J ends lost 0 bases and 2 bases respectively, with 8 bases between them. Germline V gene lookup returns CDR1 MNHEY and CDR2 SVGAGI. CDR3 bases: TGTGCCAGCAGTTACTCTGGACTACCCTACAATGAGCAGTTCTTC. As protein: CASSYSGLPYNEQFF.

This chain uses TRBV30 with TRBJ1-6; D not resolved. V dropped 0 bases and J dropped 7 bases, with 7 bases sitting between them. Germline-derived CDR1 and CDR2 are GTSNPN and SVGIG (reference sequence). The CDR3 extends over 13 amino acids. CDR3 coding DNA: TGTGCCTGGAGTGTTGCTGGGAATTCACCCCTCCACTTT. It specifies CAWSVAGNSPLHF.